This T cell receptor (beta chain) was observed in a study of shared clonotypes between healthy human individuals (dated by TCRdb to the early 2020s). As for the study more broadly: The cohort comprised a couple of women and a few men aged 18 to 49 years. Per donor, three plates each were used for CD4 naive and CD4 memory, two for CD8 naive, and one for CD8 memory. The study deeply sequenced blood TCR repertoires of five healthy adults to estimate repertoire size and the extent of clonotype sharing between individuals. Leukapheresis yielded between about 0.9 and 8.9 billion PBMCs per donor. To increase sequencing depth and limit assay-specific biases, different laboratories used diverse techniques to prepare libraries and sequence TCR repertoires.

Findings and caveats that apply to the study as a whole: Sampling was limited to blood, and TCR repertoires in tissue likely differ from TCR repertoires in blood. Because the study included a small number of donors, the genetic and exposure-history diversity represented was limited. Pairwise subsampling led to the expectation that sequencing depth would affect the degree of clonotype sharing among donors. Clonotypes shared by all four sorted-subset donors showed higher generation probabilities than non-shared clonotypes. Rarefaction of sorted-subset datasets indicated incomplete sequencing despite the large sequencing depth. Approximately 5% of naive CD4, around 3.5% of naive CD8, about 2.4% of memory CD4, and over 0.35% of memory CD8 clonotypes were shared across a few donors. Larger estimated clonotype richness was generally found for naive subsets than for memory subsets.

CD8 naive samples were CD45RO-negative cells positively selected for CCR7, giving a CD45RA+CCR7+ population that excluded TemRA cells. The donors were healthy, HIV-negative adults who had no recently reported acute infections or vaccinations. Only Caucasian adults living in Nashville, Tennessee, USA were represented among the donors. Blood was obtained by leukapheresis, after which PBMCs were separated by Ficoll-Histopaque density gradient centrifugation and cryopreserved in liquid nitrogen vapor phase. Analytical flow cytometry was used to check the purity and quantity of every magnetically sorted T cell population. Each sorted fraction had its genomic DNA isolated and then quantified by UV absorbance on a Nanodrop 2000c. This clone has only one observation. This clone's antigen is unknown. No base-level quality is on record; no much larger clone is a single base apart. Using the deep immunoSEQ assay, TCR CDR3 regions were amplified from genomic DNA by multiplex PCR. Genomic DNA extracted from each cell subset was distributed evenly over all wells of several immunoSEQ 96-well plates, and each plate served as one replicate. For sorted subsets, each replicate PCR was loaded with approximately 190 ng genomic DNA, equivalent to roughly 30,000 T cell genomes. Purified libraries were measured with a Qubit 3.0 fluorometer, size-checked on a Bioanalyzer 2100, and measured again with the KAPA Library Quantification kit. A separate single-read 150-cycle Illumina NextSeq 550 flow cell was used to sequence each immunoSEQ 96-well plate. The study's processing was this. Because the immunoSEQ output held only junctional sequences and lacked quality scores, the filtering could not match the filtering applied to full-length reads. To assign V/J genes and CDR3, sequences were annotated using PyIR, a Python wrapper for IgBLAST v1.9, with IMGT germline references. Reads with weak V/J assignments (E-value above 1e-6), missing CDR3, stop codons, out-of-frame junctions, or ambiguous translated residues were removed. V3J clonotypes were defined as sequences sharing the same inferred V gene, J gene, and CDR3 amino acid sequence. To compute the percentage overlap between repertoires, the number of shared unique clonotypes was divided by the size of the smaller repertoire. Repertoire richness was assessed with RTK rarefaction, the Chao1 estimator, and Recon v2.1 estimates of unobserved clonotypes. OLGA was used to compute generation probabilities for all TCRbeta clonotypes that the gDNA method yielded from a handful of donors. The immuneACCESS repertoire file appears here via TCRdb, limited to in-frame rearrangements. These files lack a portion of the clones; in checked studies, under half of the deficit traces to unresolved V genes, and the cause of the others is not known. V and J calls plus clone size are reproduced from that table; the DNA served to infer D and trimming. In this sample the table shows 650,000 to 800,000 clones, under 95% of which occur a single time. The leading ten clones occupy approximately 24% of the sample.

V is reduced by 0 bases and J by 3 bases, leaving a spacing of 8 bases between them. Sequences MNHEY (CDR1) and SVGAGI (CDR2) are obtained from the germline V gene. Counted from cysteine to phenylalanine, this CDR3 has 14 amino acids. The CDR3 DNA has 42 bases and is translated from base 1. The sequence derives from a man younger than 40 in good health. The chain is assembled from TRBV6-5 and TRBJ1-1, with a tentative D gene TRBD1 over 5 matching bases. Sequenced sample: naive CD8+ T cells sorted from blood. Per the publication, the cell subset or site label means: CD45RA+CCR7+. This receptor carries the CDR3 CASSYSLGDTEAFF. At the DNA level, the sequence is TGTGCCAGCAGTTACTCTTTGGGGGACACTGAAGCTTTCTTT.